The entry below gives a single T cell receptor beta chain sequence along with its context. This entry comes from a study of early T cells in non-severe SARS-CoV-2 infection. Individual cDNA molecules received unique molecular identifiers. TCRdb used MiXCR to reprocess the 5' RACE reads, holding one entry per CDR3 protein. The repertoire consists of about 98,000 distinct CDR3 sequences, with under 15% occurring once and the leading ten covering approximately 6%. The CDR3 totals 14 residues. V lost 6 bases, J lost 4 bases, and 6 bases stayed unmatched. Germline V CDR1 and CDR2: DFQATT, SNEGSKA (reference sequence).

The V and J genes are TRBV20-1 and TRBJ2-1; 10 bases are a match to TRBD2. The origin of this receptor is an adult who was a healthcare worker with PCR-confirmed SARS-CoV-2 infection or an uninfected control (not recorded which). The material sequenced was whole blood. Here the CDR3 DNA reads TGCAGTGCCAATGAAGCGGGAGGGTACAATGAGCAGTTCTTC. Its protein is CSANEAGGYNEQFF.